Sample share makes the clone carrying this T cell receptor beta chain medium-sized. CDR3 length: 20 amino acids. CDR1 and CDR2 (germline): MNHNY, SVGAGI (reference sequence). Trimming shortened V by 0 bases and J by 0 bases, and 18 bases separated the two germline ends. The sample comes from a study of early T cells in non-severe SARS-CoV-2 infection. As for the study in general: Whole-blood bulk RNA, unsorted, was sequenced, and chains were unpaired.

The TCR library protocol was used to attach unique molecular identifiers. These identifiers were attached to individual cDNA molecules. A single record per CDR3 protein comes from TCRdb applying MiXCR to the 5' RACE reads. The sample carries 57,000 or so distinct CDR3 sequences, about 5.6% recorded once. The specimen was whole blood. J is TRBJ2-6 and V is TRBV6-6; TRBD1 is a possible D gene (5 bases). The receptor was isolated from an adult who was a healthcare worker with PCR-confirmed SARS-CoV-2 infection or an uninfected control (not recorded which). The CDR3 reads CASSYSLGAARRSGANVLTF. The CDR3 nucleotides are TGTGCCAGCAGTTACTCGTTAGGGGCCGCTAGACGCTCTGGGGCCAACGTCCTGACTTTC.